These 10 T cell receptor beta chains originate from one sample sequenced in a study of beta chain features in type 1 diabetes (dated by TCRdb to between 2018 and 2020). Preparation of the library involved the immunoSEQ multiplex PCR assay. The High Capacity cDNA Reverse Transcription Kit was used to reverse transcribe all of the isolated RNA, meaning that expressed TCRB transcripts were what got sequenced. As stored in TCRdb, this immuneACCESS dataset retains in-frame rearrangements with V and J assigned. A fraction of the clones does not appear; measured against another copy, unresolved V genes explain less than half of the discrepancy, and the remainder lacks a known reason. The sample has under 450,000 clones on record, less than 15% of them singletons. Of the sample, about 0.018% falls within the top ten clones. Sequenced material: naive CD4+ T cells from blood. What the cell subset or site label conveys for this sample: true naive CD4+ T cells. These TCRs come from a woman aged 18-35 years in good health.

In the case of this clone: At the DNA level, this CDR3 is encoded by other sequences in the same sample as well. The genes are TRBV7-9 and TRBJ1-5, with D possibly matching TRBD1 (5 bases). The ends were cut back, 3 bases at V and 0 bases at J, with 6 bases in the middle. From germline, CDR1 is SEHNR and CDR2 FQNEAQ (reference sequence). CDR3 size: 14 residues. The CDR3 DNA is TGTGCCAGCAGCTTCGACAGTAGCAATCAGCCCCAGCATTTT. It codes for CASSFDSSNQPQHF.

The chain is built from TRBV30 and TRBJ1-5; the D gene is possibly TRBD1 (5 bases). Germline loops: CDR1 GTSNPN, CDR2 SVGIG (reference sequence). The CDR3 runs 14 residues. Trimming removed 5 bases from V and 5 bases from J, with 16 bases in between. CDR3 nucleotides: TGTGCCTGGGGGGGGTGGCTTCAAGATCAGCCCCAGCATTTT. Translation gives CAWGGWLQDQPQHF.

This clone occurred a few times. The chain has TRBV9 and TRBJ1-2; D unclear. Germline assignment: CDR1 SGDLS and CDR2 YYNGEE. V was trimmed by 2 bases and J by 5 bases, leaving 7 bases between them. The CDR3 consists of 12 residues. The CDR3 coding sequence is TGTGCCAGCAGCGTTTCTTTTTATGGCTACACCTTC. This codes for CASSVSFYGYTF. Variable domain in full (rest from reference TRBV9 and TRBJ1-2): DSGVTQTPKHLITATGQRVTLRCSPRSGDLSVYWYQQSLDQGLQFLIQYYNGEERAKGNILERFSAQQFPDLHSELNLSSLELGDSALYFCASSVSFYGYTFGSGTRLTVV.

This clone was observed a handful of times. The rearrangement links TRBV4-2 to TRBJ2-1; 13 bases agree with TRBD2. Per the germline V gene, CDR1 is LGHNA and CDR2 is YNFKEQ. The CDR3 covers 19 residues. The trim removed 1 base at V and 7 bases at J, leaving 13 bases unmatched. This chain's CDR3 is CASSQGIGLAGELRNEQFF. CDR3 DNA sequence: TGTGCCAGCAGCCAAGGTATCGGACTAGCGGGGGAACTTAGAAATGAGCAGTTCTTC.

This clone appeared a few times. V usage is TRBV18 and J usage is TRBJ2-3, with D perhaps matching TRBD1 (5 bases). With 0 bases removed from V and 6 bases from J, the gap between germline ends came to 7 bases. The CDR3 is 13 amino acids. The germline V gene has CDR1 KGHSH and CDR2 LQKENI. The CDR3 loop reads CASSPPTVDTQYF. Written as DNA, the CDR3 is TGTGCCAGCTCACCACCGACAGTGGATACGCAGTATTTT.

This clone came up a few times. V usage is TRBV30 and J usage is TRBJ1-2; maybe TRBD1 (5 bases). The CDR3 contains 12 residues. Deletions cut 3 bases from V and 8 bases from J, with 13 bases between. CDR1 is GTSNPN and CDR2 is SVGIG in the germline V gene (reference sequence). DNA of the CDR3: TGTGCCTGGAGAGGGGCGAGCTACGGCTACACCTTC. This sequence encodes CAWRGASYGYTF.

This clone was counted only a few times. DNA for the CDR3: TGTGCCAGCAGTGACCCCGCGGGACTAGCGTACGAGCAGTACTTC. Encoded protein: CASSDPAGLAYEQYF. V usage is TRBV28 and J usage is TRBJ2-7; TRBD2 agrees at 10 bases. The length of the CDR3 is 15 residues. Trimming at V came to 5 bases and at J to 4 bases, leaving 8 bases not matched to a gene. The germline gives CDR1 MDHEN, CDR2 SYDVKM.

This clone has more than one count but fewer than ten. This chain connects TRBV19 to TRBJ2-2; D is unresolved. Germline values: CDR1 LNHDA, CDR2 SQIVND (reference sequence). The CDR3 spans 16 residues. Trimming removed 1 base from V and 0 bases from J, with 9 bases in between. The CDR3 loop is CASSIGVSANTGELFF. The CDR3, as DNA: TGTGCCAGTAGTATAGGGGTCAGCGCGAACACCGGGGAGCTGTTTTTT.

This rearrangement joins TRBV11-2 to TRBJ1-1; D possibly corresponds to TRBD1 (6 bases). Germline loops: CDR1 SGHAT, CDR2 FQNNGV. The CDR3 length is 13 residues. The germline V and J ends were trimmed by 7 bases and 2 bases, with 11 bases remaining between them. CDR3 bases: TGTGCCAGCACCACGGACAGAAACACTGAAGCTTTCTTT. This gives the protein CASTTDRNTEAFF.

This clone turned up a few times. The V gene is TRBV19, the J gene TRBJ2-5, with a weak D call TRBD1 (5 bases). The ends were cut back, 10 bases at V and 5 bases at J, with 14 bases in the middle. The germline V gene encodes CDR1 LNHDA and CDR2 SQIVND (reference sequence). The CDR3 sequence is 12 residues long. CDR3 in amino acids: CATQGWSETQYF. CDR3 DNA sequence: TGTGCCACTCAGGGTTGGAGTGAGACCCAGTACTTC. The variable domain in full, with the rest retrieved from reference TRBV19 and TRBJ2-5, is DGGITQSPKYLFRKEGQNVTLSCEQNLNHDAMYWYRQDPGQGLRLIYYSQIVNDFQKGDIAEGYSVSREKKESFPLTVTSAQKNPTAFYLCATQGWSETQYFGPGTRLLVL.